The T cell receptor (beta chain) described here comes from a study of T cell changes during pregnancy in multiple sclerosis. The method was immunoSEQ multiplex PCR; TCRdb's version includes in-frame clones alone and lacks a portion of them. Counted here are some 110,000 clones, more than 80% occurring once; the ten biggest clones make up 1.5% to 2%. Regarding this clone: The junction differs from germline at one of its ends, possibly a read error.

The CDR3 runs to 15 residues. CDR1 and CDR2 from the germline V gene are SGHTA and FQGTGA. The V and J genes are TRBV7-3 and TRBJ2-3; 9 nucleotides align to TRBD2. Here the sequenced sample was peripheral blood, taken before pregnancy. This receptor was obtained from a female donor with multiple sclerosis, enrolled in a pregnancy study. The CDR3 reads CTSSLIAGDVNTQYF. As DNA, the CDR3 is TGTACCAGCAGCTTAATAGCGGGAGATGTGAATACGCAGTATTTT.